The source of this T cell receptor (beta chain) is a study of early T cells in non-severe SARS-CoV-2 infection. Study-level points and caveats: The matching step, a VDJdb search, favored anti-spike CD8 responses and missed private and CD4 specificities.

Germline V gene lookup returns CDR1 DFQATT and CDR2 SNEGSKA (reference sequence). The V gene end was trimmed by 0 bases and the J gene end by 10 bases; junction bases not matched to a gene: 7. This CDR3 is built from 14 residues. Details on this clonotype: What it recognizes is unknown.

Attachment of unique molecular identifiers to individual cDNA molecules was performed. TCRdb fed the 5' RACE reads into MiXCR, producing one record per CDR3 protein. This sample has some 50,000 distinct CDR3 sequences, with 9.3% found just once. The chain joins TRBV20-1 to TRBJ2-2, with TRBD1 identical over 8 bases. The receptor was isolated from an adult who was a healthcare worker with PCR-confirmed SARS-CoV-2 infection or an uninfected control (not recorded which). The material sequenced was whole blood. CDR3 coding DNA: TGCAGTGCTAGAGATGGGACAGGATCAGAGGAGCTGTTTTTT. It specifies CSARDGTGSEELFF.